The rows below give T cell receptor beta chains drawn from one sample of a study of long-term antiretroviral therapy in people with HIV. The repertoire was sequenced with immunoSEQ multiplex PCR; TCRdb's copy has only in-frame clones and lacks some. Seen here are under 12,000 clones, around four fifths observed once, and the top ten hold just over 20%. Sequenced here: unsorted PBMCs, sampled 7.2 years after starting antiretroviral therapy. All receptors derive from a middle-aged man with HIV. Both conserved end residues are part of each CDR3. Each record gives: J gene, clone size, V gene, D gene, CDR3 protein, CDR3 DNA. D genes are given only for firm matches. Rows may omit the clone size; those that give it use once, few, many or a size class.

J gene: TRBJ2-5
clone size: .
V gene: TRBV5-6
D gene: TRBD2
CDR3 protein: CASSLEGLAGDREETQYF
CDR3 DNA: TGTGCCAGCAGCTTGGAGGGACTAGCGGGGGATAGGGAAGAGACCCAGTACTTC

J gene: TRBJ2-3
clone size: .
V gene: TRBV5-1
D gene: .
CDR3 protein: CASSFKRGADTQYF
CDR3 DNA: TGCGCCAGCAGCTTCAAGCGCGGGGCAGATACGCAGTATTTT

J gene: TRBJ2-7
clone size: .
V gene: TRBV7-9
D gene: .
CDR3 protein: CASSLDGKSGEQYF
CDR3 DNA: TGTGCCAGCAGCTTAGATGGTAAATCGGGCGAGCAGTACTTC

J gene: TRBJ1-2
clone size: once
V gene: TRBV19
D gene: .
CDR3 protein: CASSPPAGSGYTF
CDR3 DNA: TGTGCCAGTAGCCCCCCCGCCGGGAGTGGCTACACCTTC

J gene: TRBJ2-5
clone size: .
V gene: TRBV27
D gene: .
CDR3 protein: CASSPYREQETQYF
CDR3 DNA: TGTGCCAGCAGTCCTTACAGGGAACAAGAGACCCAGTACTTC

J gene: TRBJ1-2
clone size: .
V gene: TRBV10-2
D gene: TRBD1
CDR3 protein: CASSKEGAGANYGYTF
CDR3 DNA: TGCGCCAGCAGTAAAGAGGGGGCCGGAGCTAACTATGGCTACACCTTC

J gene: TRBJ1-5
clone size: .
V gene: TRBV7-9
D gene: TRBD1
CDR3 protein: CASSLVGTGDQPQHF
CDR3 DNA: TGTGCCAGCAGCTTAGTAGGGACAGGGGATCAGCCCCAGCATTTT

J gene: TRBJ2-7
clone size: .
V gene: TRBV19
D gene: TRBD1
CDR3 protein: CASSIEGTGSYEQYF
CDR3 DNA: TGTGCCAGTAGTATAGAGGGGACAGGATCCTACGAGCAGTACTTC

J gene: TRBJ2-2
clone size: .
V gene: TRBV29-1
D gene: .
CDR3 protein: CSVENMGGELFF
CDR3 DNA: TGCAGCGTTGAAAACATGGGCGGGGAGCTGTTTTTT

J gene: TRBJ2-7
clone size: .
V gene: TRBV30
D gene: TRBD1
CDR3 protein: CAWSTGTGDYEQYF
CDR3 DNA: TGTGCCTGGAGCACCGGGACAGGGGACTACGAGCAGTACTTC

J gene: TRBJ2-7
clone size: .
V gene: TRBV18
D gene: .
CDR3 protein: CASSPPARYEQYF
CDR3 DNA: TGTGCCAGCTCACCACCAGCCCGCTACGAGCAGTACTTC

J gene: TRBJ2-7
clone size: once
V gene: TRBV19
D gene: TRBD1
CDR3 protein: CASSPTGGGSYEQYF
CDR3 DNA: TGTGCCAGTAGCCCAACAGGGGGCGGATCCTACGAGCAGTACTTC

J gene: TRBJ2-3
clone size: .
V gene: TRBV10-2
D gene: TRBD2
CDR3 protein: CASSELAGGDTQYF
CDR3 DNA: TGCGCCAGCAGTGAGCTAGCGGGGGGGGATACGCAGTATTTT

J gene: TRBJ1-2
clone size: .
V gene: TRBV5-6
D gene: TRBD1
CDR3 protein: CASSLEDRAIYGYTF
CDR3 DNA: TGTGCCAGCAGCTTGGAGGACAGGGCCATCTATGGCTACACCTTC

J gene: TRBJ2-1
clone size: .
V gene: TRBV7-9
D gene: .
CDR3 protein: CASSPSDSDNEQFF
CDR3 DNA: TGTGCCAGCAGCCCATCGGACAGCGACAATGAGCAGTTCTTC

J gene: TRBJ2-1
clone size: .
V gene: TRBV4-1
D gene: .
CDR3 protein: CASSHRLDGYNEQFF
CDR3 DNA: TGCGCCAGCAGCCATAGACTCGACGGTTACAATGAGCAGTTCTTC

J gene: TRBJ1-2
clone size: .
V gene: TRBV2
D gene: TRBD1
CDR3 protein: CASRWDSPRIGYTF
CDR3 DNA: TGTGCCAGCCGCTGGGACAGCCCGAGAATTGGCTACACCTTC

J gene: TRBJ2-7
clone size: .
V gene: TRBV9
D gene: .
CDR3 protein: CASSSPLGGGSSYEQYF
CDR3 DNA: TGTGCCAGCAGCTCTCCATTGGGGGGCGGGAGCTCCTACGAGCAGTACTTC

J gene: TRBJ2-7
clone size: .
V gene: TRBV4-2
D gene: TRBD2
CDR3 protein: CASSQEWRGAYEQYF
CDR3 DNA: TGTGCCAGCAGCCAAGAGTGGCGGGGGGCGTACGAGCAGTACTTC

J gene: TRBJ2-2
clone size: .
V gene: TRBV5-6
D gene: .
CDR3 protein: CASSIGNGDMNTGELFF
CDR3 DNA: TGTGCCAGCAGTATTGGGAACGGAGACATGAACACCGGGGAGCTGTTTTTT

J gene: TRBJ2-2
clone size: .
V gene: TRBV13
D gene: .
CDR3 protein: CASSLSPGELFF
CDR3 DNA: TGTGCCAGCAGCTTATCCCCCGGGGAGCTGTTTTTT

J gene: TRBJ2-5
clone size: .
V gene: TRBV29-1
D gene: .
CDR3 protein: CSVVPEETQYF
CDR3 DNA: TGCAGCGTTGTCCCTGAAGAGACCCAGTACTTC

J gene: TRBJ2-5
clone size: once
V gene: TRBV7-3
D gene: .
CDR3 protein: CASSLWVGETQYF
CDR3 DNA: TGTGCCAGCAGCTTATGGGTGGGGGAGACCCAGTACTTC